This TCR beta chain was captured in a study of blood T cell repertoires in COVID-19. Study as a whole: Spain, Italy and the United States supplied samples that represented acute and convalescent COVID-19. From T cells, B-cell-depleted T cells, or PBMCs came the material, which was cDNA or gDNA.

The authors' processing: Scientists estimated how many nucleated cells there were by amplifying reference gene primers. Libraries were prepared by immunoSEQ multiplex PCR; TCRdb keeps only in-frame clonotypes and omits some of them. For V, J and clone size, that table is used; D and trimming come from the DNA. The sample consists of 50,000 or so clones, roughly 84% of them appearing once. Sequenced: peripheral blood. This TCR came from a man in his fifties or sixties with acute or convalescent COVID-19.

DNA of the CDR3: TGTGCCACCTCGACACCCGGGACTAGCGGGGATTACAATGAGCAGTTCTTC. Residues: CATSTPGTSGDYNEQFF. The chain couples TRBV24-1 to TRBJ2-1; 13 bases align to TRBD2. V shed 9 bases and J 4 bases; nucleotides not matched to a gene: 11. The CDR3 loop spans 17 amino acids. Germline V gene sequence: CDR1 KGHDR, CDR2 SFDVKD.